The 10 T cell receptor beta chains presented below share a single source sample, sequenced in a study of beta chain features in type 1 diabetes. As every portion of the isolated RNA was reverse transcribed, the sequencing read expressed TCRB transcripts. Clones were sequenced by immunoSEQ multiplex PCR, and TCRdb holds only the in-frame ones, with some missing. The table has 850,000 to 900,000 clones, roughly a sixth seen once. What was sequenced was naive CD4+ T cells from blood. Source of these receptors: a woman aged 18-29 years in good health.

V is TRBV6-5 and J is TRBJ2-1; D remains ambiguous. Germline-derived CDR1 and CDR2 are MNHEY and SVGAGI. CDR3 length equals 13 residues. V lost 6 bases to trimming and J lost 2 bases, with 8 bases between them. The CDR3 nucleotides are TGTGCCAGCAGACCCTCGGCCTACAATGAGCAGTTCTTC. It encodes CASRPSAYNEQFF.

The V and J genes are TRBV7-8 and TRBJ2-3; D possibly corresponds to TRBD2 (6 bases). Germline assignment: CDR1 SGHVS and CDR2 FQNEAQ. The CDR3 is 16 amino acids. Trimming cost V 5 bases and J 8 bases, with 23 bases left between them. The CDR3 DNA reads as TGTGCCAGCAGCGTCGCCAATGGGGGGACTGTTACTACGCAGTATTTT. Translation gives CASSVANGGTVTTQYF.

There are a few counts of this clone. This same CDR3 is encoded by further DNA sequences in the sample. This chain uses TRBV7-3 with TRBJ2-6; TRBD1 matches 7 bases. J gave up 4 bases and V 5 bases, and 5 bases lay outside the gene matches. The CDR3 contains 15 residues. Germline CDR1 reads SGHTA; CDR2 reads FQGTGA. CDR3 nucleotide sequence: TGTGCCAGCAGCCTGACAGGGTCAGGGGCCAACGTCCTGACTTTC. Translating gives CASSLTGSGANVLTF.

The genes are TRBV6-6 and TRBJ2-7, with D uncertain. Between the trimmed V and J ends, which lost 4 bases and 2 bases, there was a span of 15 bases. This CDR3 contains 15 residues. Germline-derived CDR1 and CDR2 are MNHNY and SVGAGI (reference sequence). The CDR3 sequence is CASSWSGSPTYEQYF. The CDR3 DNA sequence: TGTGCCAGCAGTTGGTCAGGTTCCCCAACCTACGAGCAGTACTTC.

This clone showed up just a few times. This rearrangement joins TRBV7-9 to TRBJ1-4, with 7 bases aligning to TRBD1. Germline V gene data show CDR1 as SEHNR and CDR2 as FQNEAQ (reference sequence). V trimming: 3 bases; J trimming: 5 bases; junction bases outside the gene matches: 6. This CDR3 spans 15 amino acids. This CDR3 reads CASSLPTGMNEKLFF. CDR3 sequence (DNA): TGTGCCAGCAGCTTGCCGACAGGGATGAATGAAAAACTGTTTTTT.

The CDR3 DNA reads as TGTGCCAGCAGTTTATCGGAAGCGGGAACTGAAGCTTTCTTT. It yields the protein CASSLSEAGTEAFF. V gene TRBV28 combines with J gene TRBJ1-1, with D hard to call. V shed 1 base and J shed 5 bases, with 11 bases lying between them. Germline lookup yields CDR1 MDHEN and CDR2 SYDVKM. The CDR3 spans 14 residues.

The table lists this clone with a few counts. This sample also contains other DNA sequences that code for the same CDR3. This chain uses TRBV19 with TRBJ2-3, with TRBD2 matching over 11 bases. This CDR3 is 15 amino acids long. CDR1 LNHDA and CDR2 SQIVND come from the germline V gene (reference sequence). The ends lost 2 bases at V and 5 bases at J; junction bases unmatched: 3. Written as DNA, the CDR3 is TGTGCCAGTAGTATACTAGCGGGAGGCCGAGATACGCAGTATTTT. Translated: CASSILAGGRDTQYF.

The CDR3 region is CSVEWAGGNIQYF. The CDR3 region has the DNA TGCAGCGTTGAATGGGCAGGGGGGAACATTCAGTACTTC. The chain combines TRBV29-1 with TRBJ2-4, with D perhaps matching TRBD1 (7 bases). Looked up from germline, CDR1 is SQVTM and CDR2 is ANQGSEA. This CDR3 contains 13 residues. Trimming removed 2 bases at V and 7 bases at J, with 12 bases between.

This clone turned up a few times. The chain links TRBV7-9 to TRBJ1-1; weak D call: TRBD1 (6 bases). From germline, CDR1 is SEHNR and CDR2 FQNEAQ (reference sequence). The CDR3 has 13 amino acids. Trimming shortened V by 7 bases and J by 4 bases, and 13 bases separated the two germline ends. This chain's CDR3 is CASMARGGTEAFF. CDR3 nucleotide sequence: TGTGCCAGCATGGCCAGGGGCGGCACTGAAGCTTTCTTT.

V usage is TRBV4-3 and J usage is TRBJ1-1, with D possibly being TRBD1 (6 bases). The CDR3 is made up of 16 amino acids. V lost 0 bases to trimming and J lost 4 bases, with 15 bases between them. Germline V lookup: CDR1 LGHNA, CDR2 YSLEER. In DNA form, the CDR3 reads TGCGCCAGCAGCCAAGAACCGGGGGGCGGGGGCACTGAAGCTTTCTTT. It encodes CASSQEPGGGGTEAFF.